This T cell receptor (beta chain) was captured in a study of cytomegalovirus exposure and HLA in healthy donors. Study results and caveats: Cytomegalovirus association was listed for around 170 TCR beta chains. About 87% or about 30% of the time was how often most TCR beta V segments were productive, according to an earlier analysis. Later analysis found that TCR beta chains associated with HLA were more clonally expanded than other, equally common chains.

The PCR ran on 60 Vbeta and 13 Jbeta primers. Sequencing used immunoSEQ multiplex PCR; TCRdb keeps in-frame clones, though not all of them. The profile shows 95,000 to 110,000 clones, about 80% of them singletons. CDR3 length equals 15 residues. Germline trimming cut 6 bases from V and 1 base from J; bases unmatched to any gene: 7. The germline V gene encodes CDR1 MGHDK and CDR2 SYGVNS. This clone was recorded only once. Antigen unknown. This chain joins TRBV25-1 and TRBJ1-1; 8 nucleotides align to TRBD1. The sample taken for sequencing was PBMCs. This TCR was sampled from a woman in her 40s in good health and CMV-seronegative. The CDR3 coding sequence is TGTGCCAGCAGGGACCAAGGGACAGGGAACACTGAAGCTTTCTTT. It encodes CASRDQGTGNTEAFF.